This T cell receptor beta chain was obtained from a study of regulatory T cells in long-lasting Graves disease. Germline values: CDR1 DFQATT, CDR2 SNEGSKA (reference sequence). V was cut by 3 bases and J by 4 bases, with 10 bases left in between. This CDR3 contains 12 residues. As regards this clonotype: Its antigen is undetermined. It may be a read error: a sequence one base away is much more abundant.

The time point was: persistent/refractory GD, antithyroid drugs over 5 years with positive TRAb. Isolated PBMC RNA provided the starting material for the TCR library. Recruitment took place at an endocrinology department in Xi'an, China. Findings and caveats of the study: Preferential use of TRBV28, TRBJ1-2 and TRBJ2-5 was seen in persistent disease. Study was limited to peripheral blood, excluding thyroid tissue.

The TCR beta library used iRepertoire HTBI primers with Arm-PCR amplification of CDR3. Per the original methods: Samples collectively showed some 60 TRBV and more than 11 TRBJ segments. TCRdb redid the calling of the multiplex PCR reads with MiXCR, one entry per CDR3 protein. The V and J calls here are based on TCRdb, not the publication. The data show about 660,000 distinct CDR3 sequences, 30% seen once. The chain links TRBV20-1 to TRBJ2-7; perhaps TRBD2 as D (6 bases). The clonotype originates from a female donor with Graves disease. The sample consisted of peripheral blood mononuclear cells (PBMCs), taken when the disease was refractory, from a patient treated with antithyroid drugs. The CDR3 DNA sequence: TGCAGTGCTAGCGGGAGAGTTTACGAGCAGTACTTC. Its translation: CSASGRVYEQYF.